The 21 T cell receptor beta chains given below trace back to one sample, sequenced in a study of T cell responses to AZD1222 COVID-19 vaccine. The table came from immunoSEQ multiplex PCR; TCRdb's copy has only in-frame clones and leaves some out. The table includes about 110,000 clones, around 85% detected once. Sequencing used peripheral blood, obtained on day 0 of AZD1222 vaccination. The source is an adult in good health.

The chain is built from TRBV30 and TRBJ1-2, with 8 bases lining up with TRBD1. Germline V gives CDR1 GTSNPN, CDR2 SVGIG (reference sequence). The CDR3 covers 15 residues. The junction had 5 bases not matched to a gene; V was cut back by 0 bases and J by 2 bases. In DNA, the CDR3 is TGTGCCTGGAGTGTAACCCGGACAGGGAACTATGGCTACACCTTC. This codes for CAWSVTRTGNYGYTF.

This clone was detected only a few times. The gene calls are TRBV9 and TRBJ1-1; D remains ambiguous. Germline V CDR1 and CDR2: SGDLS, YYNGEE. With 9 bases removed from V and 1 base from J, the gap between germline ends came to 10 bases. The CDR3 length is 12 residues. For the CDR3, the DNA is TGTGCCATCGAGATGGGGAACACTGAAGCTTTCTTT. It yields the protein CAIEMGNTEAFF.

The CDR3 reads CASSLWEKLFF. DNA for the CDR3: TGTGCCAGCAGTTTATGGGAAAAACTGTTTTTT. This sequence joins TRBV12-3 or TRBV12-4 and TRBJ1-4; D ambiguous. The CDR3 has 11 amino acids. The V end was cut by 2 bases, the J end by 8 bases, with 3 bases between.

The V and J genes are TRBV2 and TRBJ1-4; perhaps TRBD1 as D (6 bases). V was pared by 7 bases and J by 6 bases, with 15 bases between. Germline V gene data show CDR1 as SNHLY and CDR2 as FYNNEI. This CDR3 contains 14 residues. This CDR3 reads CASIPGESHEKLFF. In nucleotides, the CDR3 is TGTGCCAGCATCCCAGGGGAGTCGCATGAAAAACTGTTTTTT. Variable domain in full (rest from reference TRBV2 and TRBJ1-4): EPEVTQTPSHQVTQMGQEVILRCVPISNHLYFYWYRQILGQKVEFLVSFYNNEISEKSEIFDDQFSVERPDGSNFTLKIRSTKLEDSAMYFCASIPGESHEKLFFGSGTQLSVL.

This chain uses TRBV27 with TRBJ2-5; tentatively, D is TRBD1 or TRBD2 (6 bases each). The V gene lost 2 bases and the J gene lost 5 bases, with 15 bases spanning the gap. Germline V gene lookup returns CDR1 MNHEY and CDR2 SMNVEV (reference sequence). This CDR3 spans 15 amino acids. The CDR3 coding sequence is TGTGCCAGCAGTTTACTGGGGGGCGCTGTGGAGACCCAGTACTTC. Translating gives CASSLLGGAVETQYF.

V and J are TRBV30 and TRBJ1-2; TRBD1 matches 10 bases. The germline CDR1 and CDR2 sequences are GTSNPN and SVGIG (reference sequence). The trim removed 3 bases at V and 8 bases at J, leaving 15 bases unmatched. The CDR3 is made up of 16 amino acids. CDR3 nucleotide sequence: TGTGCCTGGAGCTACTCCTCAACCGGGACAGGGGCCGGCTACACCTTC. Translating gives CAWSYSSTGTGAGYTF.

The J gene is TRBJ2-3, the V gene TRBV6-4; the match to TRBD2 covers 14 bases. Germline CDR1 is MRHNA and CDR2 is SNTAGT. CDR3 size: 16 residues. With 0 bases clipped from V and 4 bases from J, the junction kept 0 bases outside the gene matches. The CDR3 reads CASSDSTSGGADTQYF. The CDR3 coding sequence is TGTGCCAGCAGTGACTCGACTAGCGGGGGGGCAGATACGCAGTATTTT.

V gene TRBV7-8 combines with J gene TRBJ2-1, with 9 bases fitting TRBD2. Germline CDR1 is SGHVS and CDR2 is FQNEAQ. CDR3 length: 17 amino acids. The V gene end was trimmed by 1 base and the J gene end by 7 bases; junction bases not matched to a gene: 11. CDR3 DNA sequence: TGTGCCAGCAGCTTAGATACGGCGGGGGGGCTAGGGAATGAGCAGTTCTTC. Amino acid sequence: CASSLDTAGGLGNEQFF.

The rearrangement links TRBV2 to TRBJ2-3; perhaps D is TRBD1 or TRBD2 (6 bases each). The CDR3 consists of 15 residues. CDR1 and CDR2 (germline): SNHLY, FYNNEI. Deletions cut 8 bases from V and 3 bases from J, with 18 bases between. In DNA form, the CDR3 reads TGTGCCAGCCTCCAAGGGGGGCGGGAAACAGATACGCAGTATTTT. This gives the protein CASLQGGRETDTQYF.

The J gene is TRBJ1-6, the V gene TRBV30, with TRBD1 identical over 7 bases. Germline V lookup: CDR1 GTSNPN, CDR2 SVGIG (reference sequence). Germline trimming cut 6 bases from V and 7 bases from J; bases unmatched to any gene: 6. There are 13 residues in the CDR3. CDR3 nucleotides: TGTGCCTGTACGACAGGGCGGAATTCACCCCTCCACTTT. Protein product: CACTTGRNSPLHF.

The chain recombines TRBV6-5 with TRBJ1-2; tentatively, D is TRBD1 (6 bases). V lost 8 bases to trimming and J lost 4 bases, with 11 bases between them. Per germline, CDR1 MNHEY and CDR2 SVGAGI. The CDR3 has 12 amino acids. As DNA, the CDR3 is TGTGCCAGCCAAACAGGGTCCTATGGCTACACCTTC. Translating it yields CASQTGSYGYTF.

The chain links TRBV28 to TRBJ2-5; maybe TRBD2 (7 bases). CDR1 and CDR2 (germline): MDHEN, SYDVKM. V lost 3 bases and J lost 5, with 13 bases in between. CDR3 length: 14 residues. As DNA, the CDR3 is TGTGCCAGCAGTTTCTCGGGGGGCCCCGAGACCCAGTACTTC. Its protein product is CASSFSGGPETQYF.

The genes are TRBV7-2 and TRBJ1-1; no firm D call. V was pared by 5 bases and J by 1 base, with 11 bases between. The CDR3 has 14 residues. CDR1 SGHTA and CDR2 FQGNSA come from the germline V gene. The CDR3 DNA reads as TGTGCCAGCAGCGCGTCACCCAGGAACACTGAAGCTTTCTTT. Its translation is CASSASPRNTEAFF. The full variable domain, in which reference TRBV7-2 and TRBJ1-1 provide the parts outside the CDR3, is GAGVSQSPSNKVTEKGKDVELRCDPISGHTALYWYRQSLGQGLEFLIYFQGNSAPDKSGLPSDRFSAERTGGSVSTLTIQRTQQEDSAVYLCASSASPRNTEAFFGQGTRLTVV.

The rearrangement links TRBV23-1 to TRBJ1-5; TRBD1 matches at 8 bases. TRBV23-1 is identified as an open reading frame with a role that is uncertain. The ends lost 6 bases at V and 5 bases at J; junction bases unmatched: 12. The CDR3 is made up of 16 amino acids. The CDR3: CASSREDRDSYQPQHF. CDR3 bases: TGCGCCAGCAGCCGTGAGGACAGGGACTCGTATCAGCCCCAGCATTTT.

The chain links TRBV7-2 to TRBJ2-1; D is possibly TRBD1 (5 bases). With 4 bases removed from V and 4 bases from J, the gap between germline ends came to 5 bases. The length of the CDR3 is 12 residues. CDR1 and CDR2 from the germline V gene are SGHTA and FQGNSA. CDR3 DNA sequence: TGTGCCAGCAGCTCAGGGTACAATGAGCAGTTCTTC. This encodes CASSSGYNEQFF.

The rearrangement joins TRBV21-1 to TRBJ1-5. TRBV21-1 is a pseudogene. The CDR3 spans 18 residues. The CDR3 here is CASSRGAPEVYSNQPQHF. Written as DNA, the CDR3 is TGTGCCAGCAGCCGGGGGGCCCCGGAGGTTTACAGCAATCAGCCCCAGCATTTT.

The gene calls are TRBV6-2 or TRBV6-3 and TRBJ2-7; 7 nucleotides match TRBD2. Trimming cost V 5 bases and J 6 bases; bases outside gene matches: 16. This CDR3 contains 16 residues. Germline V lookup: CDR1 MNHEY, CDR2 SVGEGT. CDR3 bases: TGTGCCAGCAGTCCACCAAGACGGACTAGTACGGGCGAGCAGTACTTC. Amino acids: CASSPPRRTSTGEQYF.

This chain uses TRBV10-3 with TRBJ1-4, with D possibly matching TRBD1 (6 bases). This CDR3 spans 15 amino acids. Trimming took 8 bases from V and 5 from J, leaving 18 bases between them. From germline, CDR1 is ENHRY and CDR2 SYGVKD. The chain's CDR3 is CAIGGGRGRNEKLFF. The DNA of the CDR3 is TGTGCCATCGGGGGCGGTAGAGGGAGAAATGAAAAACTGTTTTTT.

The genes are TRBV11-1 and TRBJ2-1; 11 bases match TRBD2. In germline, CDR1 is SGHAT, CDR2 FQDESV (reference sequence). The CDR3 consists of 16 residues. With V trimmed by 2 bases and J by 4 bases, 4 bases remained unmatched. CDR3 sequence: CASSLLASGGYNEQFF. CDR3 nucleotides: TGTGCCAGCAGCTTATTGGCTAGCGGGGGGTACAATGAGCAGTTCTTC. Full variable domain (outside the CDR3, taken from reference TRBV11-1 and TRBJ2-1): EAEVAQSPRYKITEKSQAVAFWCDPISGHATLYWYRQILGQGPELLVQFQDESVVDDSQLPKDRFSAERLKGVDSTLKIQPAELGDSAMYLCASSLLASGGYNEQFFGPGTRLTVL.

The V gene is TRBV5-5, the J gene TRBJ1-3; D unresolved. V lost 2 bases, J lost 7 bases, and 4 bases lay in between. The germline gives CDR1 SGHKS, CDR2 YYEKEE (reference sequence). CDR3 length: 11 residues. The CDR3 protein is CASSFDNTIYF. CDR3 sequence (DNA): TGTGCCAGCAGCTTTGATAACACCATATATTTT.

This CDR3 reads CASSDGWQAGGTDTQYF. In nucleotides, the CDR3 is TGTGCCAGCAGTGACGGCTGGCAAGCGGGGGGCACAGATACGCAGTATTTT. The J gene is TRBJ2-3, the V gene TRBV6-4; 8 bases are shared with TRBD2. J gave up 1 base and V 2 bases, and 8 bases lay outside the gene matches. Germline V gives CDR1 MRHNA, CDR2 SNTAGT. The CDR3 extends over 17 amino acids.